The subject of this entry is one TCR beta chain. Its specificity is unknown. These data belong to a study of vaccination and CD4 T cells after COVID-19. Cultured CD4+ T-cell DNA underwent Oncomine TCR Beta short-read sequencing. Scientists extracted genomic DNA from CD4+ T cells grown in culture. One entry per CDR3 protein results from TCRdb running MiXCR on the PCR reads. In the table there are approximately 6,700 distinct CDR3 sequences, roughly 50% of which are singletons. The germline V gene has CDR1 MNHEY and CDR2 SMNVEV (reference sequence). V lost 6 bases to trimming and J lost 3 bases; unmatched junction nucleotides: 5. The CDR3 covers 15 residues. Treatment given: approximately 9-day PBMC culture with coronavirus spike peptide pools or control peptides (ViraFEST assay). Before the COVID-19 pandemic (2011-2018), CD4+ T cells were obtained from the unexposed donor.

The genes are TRBV27 and TRBJ2-2; 9 nucleotides match TRBD1. Sequenced material: CD4+ T cells from blood, cultured in vitro. This TCR came from a human donor in good health. The CDR3 DNA is TGTGCCAGCAGGCCGGGACAGGGTTACACCGGGGAGCTGTTTTTT. It is translated as CASRPGQGYTGELFF.